A single TCR beta chain is shown here with its context. Its target is unknown. Assay used: immunoSEQ multiplex PCR; TCRdb lists only in-frame clones, some missing. The sample yields 70,000 or so clones, approximately 87% seen once. The record originates from a study of T cell responses to AZD1222 COVID-19 vaccine. Study-level points and caveats: Mostly white British, mostly female donors; authors suggested clonal diversity may be underestimated.

From germline, CDR1 is KGHSH and CDR2 LQKENI. The CDR3 extends over 14 amino acids. Trimming removed 6 bases from V and 2 bases from J, with 12 bases in between. The chain combines TRBV18 with TRBJ2-3; D is perhaps TRBD2 (6 bases). The TCR sequence derives from an adult who received the AZD1222 COVID-19 vaccine. The specimen comprised peripheral blood, sampled 28 days after the second AZD1222 dose. The CDR3 protein is CASSPGLSTDTQYF. For the CDR3, the DNA is TGTGCCAGCTCTCCCGGACTATCCACAGATACGCAGTATTTT.